The 9 T cell receptor beta chains below were found in one sample sequenced in a study of blood T cell repertoires in COVID-19. This table comes from immunoSEQ multiplex PCR, and its TCRdb copy is limited to in-frame clones, with some not included. The sample has 70,000 to 80,000 clones; over 70% are singletons. Sequenced material: peripheral blood. The receptor set was obtained from a man in his fifties with acute or convalescent COVID-19.

The CDR3 DNA reads as TGTGCCAGTCAGTCCACAATTCCCTCCTACGAGCAGTACTTC. The encoded protein is CASQSTIPSYEQYF. The chain combines TRBV2 with TRBJ2-7; D is uncertain. This CDR3 is 14 amino acids long. Germline CDR1 SNHLY, CDR2 FYNNEI. The V gene lost 9 bases and the J gene lost 0 bases, with 15 bases spanning the gap.

V and J are TRBV7-8 and TRBJ2-6; 7 bases fit TRBD1. The ends lost 2 bases at V and 0 bases at J; junction bases unmatched: 4. From germline, CDR1 is SGHVS and CDR2 FQNEAQ. The CDR3 runs to 17 residues. In DNA form, the CDR3 reads TGTGCCAGCAGCTTAACGGACAGGAGCTCTGGGGCCAACGTCCTGACTTTC. Translating gives CASSLTDRSSGANVLTF. The variable domain in full, completed from reference TRBV7-8 and TRBJ2-6, reads GAGVSQSPRYKVAKRGQDVALRCDPISGHVSLFWYQQALGQGPEFLTYFQNEAQLDKSGLPSDRFFAERPEGSVSTLKIQRTQQEDSAVYLCASSLTDRSSGANVLTFGAGSRLTVL.

The V call is TRBV11-1, the J call TRBJ1-2; D is ambiguous. This CDR3 has 14 residues. V was shortened by 0 bases and J by 4 bases, with 9 bases between the two germline ends. Germline V CDR1 and CDR2: SGHAT, FQDESV (reference sequence). Written as DNA, the CDR3 is TGTGCCAGCAGCTTAGCGGGAGGCCTCTATGGCTACACCTTC. Its translation: CASSLAGGLYGYTF.

The chain combines TRBV13 with TRBJ2-4, with a tentative D call TRBD1 (5 bases). This CDR3 has 16 amino acids. V dropped 5 bases and J dropped 0 bases, with 14 bases sitting between them. Germline CDR1 and CDR2: PRHDT and FYEKMQ (reference sequence). The CDR3 sequence is CASSLRQSLAKNIQYF. The CDR3 DNA sequence: TGTGCCAGCAGCCTAAGACAGTCTCTAGCCAAAAACATTCAGTACTTC.

The rearrangement joins TRBV5-6 to TRBJ1-5, with TRBD1 identical over 10 bases. CDR3 length: 15 amino acids. Trimming removed 4 bases from V and 7 bases from J; junction bases left unmatched: 8. Germline CDR1 is SGHDT and CDR2 is YYEEEE. In nucleotides, the CDR3 is TGTGCCAGCAGCCTCCACCGGGACAGGGGACAGCCCCAGCATTTT. Translating it yields CASSLHRDRGQPQHF.

The rearrangement uses TRBV5-4 and TRBJ1-2, with 11 positions matching TRBD1. Germline loops: CDR1 SGHNT, CDR2 YYREEE (reference sequence). The V gene end was trimmed by 4 bases and the J gene end by 4 bases; junction bases not matched to a gene: 3. The CDR3 covers 14 residues. CDR3 sequence (DNA): TGTGCCAGCAGCACCGGGACAGGGGGCTATGGCTACACCTTC. Translated: CASSTGTGGYGYTF. Full variable domain (rest looked up from reference TRBV5-4 and TRBJ1-2): ETGVTQSPTHLIKTRGQQVTLRCSSQSGHNTVSWYQQALGQGPQFIFQYYREEENGRGNFPPRFSGLQFPNYSSELNVNALELDDSALYLCASSTGTGGYGYTFGSGTRLTVV.

The chain joins TRBV28 to TRBJ2-2; no clear D. V lost 6 bases to trimming and J lost 6 bases, with 11 bases between them. CDR3 length: 13 amino acids. Germline V lookup: CDR1 MDHEN, CDR2 SYDVKM. The CDR3 DNA sequence: TGTGCCAGCAGCAACGGTCGGTCCGGGGAGCTGTTTTTT. Translating gives CASSNGRSGELFF.

This chain uses TRBV19 with TRBJ1-2, with TRBD1 matching over 7 bases. V gave up 1 base and J gave up 1 base; unmatched junction bases: 6. CDR1 is LNHDA, CDR2 SQIVND, per germline (reference sequence). The CDR3 has 16 amino acids. CDR3 sequence: CASSIAGGQLNYGYTF. In DNA, the CDR3 is TGTGCCAGTAGTATAGCCGGGGGACAGCTTAACTATGGCTACACCTTC.

CDR3 residues: CASSAGQAMNTEAFF. CDR3 bases: TGTGCCAGCAGCGCCGGACAGGCGATGAACACTGAAGCTTTCTTT. This chain connects TRBV11-2 to TRBJ1-1, with 7 bases identical to TRBD1. The CDR3 extends over 15 amino acids. The V gene's germline CDR1 is SGHAT and CDR2 FQNNGV. Trimming at V came to 5 bases and at J to 0 bases, leaving 6 bases not matched to a gene.